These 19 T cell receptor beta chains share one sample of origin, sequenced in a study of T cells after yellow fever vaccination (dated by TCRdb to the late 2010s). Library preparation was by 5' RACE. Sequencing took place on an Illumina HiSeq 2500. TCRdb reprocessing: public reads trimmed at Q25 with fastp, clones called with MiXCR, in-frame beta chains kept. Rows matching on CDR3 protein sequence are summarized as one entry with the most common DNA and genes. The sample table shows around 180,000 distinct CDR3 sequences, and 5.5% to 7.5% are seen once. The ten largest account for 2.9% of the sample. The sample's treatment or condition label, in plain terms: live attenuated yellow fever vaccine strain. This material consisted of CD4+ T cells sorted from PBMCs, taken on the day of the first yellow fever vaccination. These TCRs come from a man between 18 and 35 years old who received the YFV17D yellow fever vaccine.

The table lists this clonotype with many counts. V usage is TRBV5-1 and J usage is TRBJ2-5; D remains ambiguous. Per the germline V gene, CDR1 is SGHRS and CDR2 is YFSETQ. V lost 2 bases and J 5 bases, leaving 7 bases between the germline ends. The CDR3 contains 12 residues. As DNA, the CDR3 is TGCGCCAGCAGCTTTGGAGAGGAGACCCAGTACTTC. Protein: CASSFGEETQYF.

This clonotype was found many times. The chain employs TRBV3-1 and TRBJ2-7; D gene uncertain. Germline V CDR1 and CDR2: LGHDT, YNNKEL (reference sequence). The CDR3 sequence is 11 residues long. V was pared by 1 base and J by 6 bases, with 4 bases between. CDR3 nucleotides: TGTGCCAGCAGCCAAGGTTCCGAGCAGTACTTC. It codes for CASSQGSEQYF.

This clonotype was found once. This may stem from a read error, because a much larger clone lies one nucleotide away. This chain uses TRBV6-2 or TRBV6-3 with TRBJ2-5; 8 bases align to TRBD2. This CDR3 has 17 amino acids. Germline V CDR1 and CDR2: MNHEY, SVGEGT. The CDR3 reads CPSSYSGGGGPGETQYF. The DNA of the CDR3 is TGTCCCAGCAGTTACTCGGGAGGCGGGGGGCCCGGTGAGACCCAGTACTTC.

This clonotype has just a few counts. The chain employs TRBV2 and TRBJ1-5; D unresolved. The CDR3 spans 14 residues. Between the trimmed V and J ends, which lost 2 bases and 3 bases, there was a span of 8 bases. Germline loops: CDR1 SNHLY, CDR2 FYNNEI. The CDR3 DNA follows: TGTGCCAGCAGTGAAAGGACCGACAATCAGCCCCAGCATTTT. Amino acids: CASSERTDNQPQHF.

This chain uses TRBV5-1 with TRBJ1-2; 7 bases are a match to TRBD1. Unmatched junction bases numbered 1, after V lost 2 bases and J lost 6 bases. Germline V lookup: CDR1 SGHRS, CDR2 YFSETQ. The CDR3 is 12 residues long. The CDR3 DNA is TGCGCCAGCAGCTTCACAGGGGATGGCTACACCTTC. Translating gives CASSFTGDGYTF.

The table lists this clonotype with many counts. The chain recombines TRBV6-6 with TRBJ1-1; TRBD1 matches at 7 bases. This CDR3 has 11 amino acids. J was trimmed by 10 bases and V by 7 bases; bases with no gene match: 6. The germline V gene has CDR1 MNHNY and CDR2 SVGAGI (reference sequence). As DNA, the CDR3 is TGTGCCAGCATTACTCAGGGGGGAGCTTTCTTT. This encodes CASITQGGAFF.

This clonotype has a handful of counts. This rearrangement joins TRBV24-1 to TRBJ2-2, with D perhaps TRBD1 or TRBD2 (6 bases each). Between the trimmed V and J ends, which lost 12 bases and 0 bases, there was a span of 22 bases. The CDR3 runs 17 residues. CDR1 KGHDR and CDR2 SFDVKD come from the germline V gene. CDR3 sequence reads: CALKRGGPPPNTGELFF. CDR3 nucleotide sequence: TGTGCCCTAAAGCGAGGGGGGCCGCCCCCGAACACCGGGGAGCTGTTTTTT.

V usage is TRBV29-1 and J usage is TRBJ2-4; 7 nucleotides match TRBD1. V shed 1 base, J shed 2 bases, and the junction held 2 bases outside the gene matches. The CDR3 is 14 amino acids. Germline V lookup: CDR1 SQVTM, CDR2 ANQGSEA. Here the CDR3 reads CSVEARGTKNIQYF. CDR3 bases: TGCAGCGTTGAAGCCAGGGGGACCAAAAACATTCAGTACTTC. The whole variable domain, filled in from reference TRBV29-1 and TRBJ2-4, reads SAVISQKPSRDICQRGTSLTIQCQVDSQVTMMFWYRQQPGQSLTLIATANQGSEATYESGFVIDKFPISRPNLTFSTLTVSNMSPEDSSIYLCSVEARGTKNIQYFGAGTRLSVL.

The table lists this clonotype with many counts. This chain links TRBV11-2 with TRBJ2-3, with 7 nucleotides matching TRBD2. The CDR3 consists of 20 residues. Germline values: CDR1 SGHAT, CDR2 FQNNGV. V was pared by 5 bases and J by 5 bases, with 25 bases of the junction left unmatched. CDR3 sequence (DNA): TGTGCCAGCAGCCCATTAGTGGGGTTTCATCGGCGGGGGAAACGAGATACGCAGTATTTT. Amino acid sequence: CASSPLVGFHRRGKRDTQYF.

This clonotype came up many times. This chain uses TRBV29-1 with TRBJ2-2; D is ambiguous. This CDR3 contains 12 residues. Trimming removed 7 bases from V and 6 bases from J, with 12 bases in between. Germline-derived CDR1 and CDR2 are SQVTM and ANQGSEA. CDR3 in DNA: TGCAGCGGTAGACACGAGGCCGGGGAGCTGTTTTTT. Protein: CSGRHEAGELFF.

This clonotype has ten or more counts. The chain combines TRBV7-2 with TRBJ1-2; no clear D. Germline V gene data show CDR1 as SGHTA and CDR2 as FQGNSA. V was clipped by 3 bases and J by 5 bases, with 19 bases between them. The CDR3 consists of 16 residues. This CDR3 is CASSFTVNPDSYGYTF. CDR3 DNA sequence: TGTGCCAGCAGCTTTACCGTTAACCCAGATTCATATGGCTACACCTTC.

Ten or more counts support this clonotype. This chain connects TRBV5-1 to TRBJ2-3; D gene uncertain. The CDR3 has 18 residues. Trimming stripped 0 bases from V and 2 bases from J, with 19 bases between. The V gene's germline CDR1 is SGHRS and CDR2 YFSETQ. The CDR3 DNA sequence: TGCGCCAGCAGCTTGGCCGCCTCGAGGAGCACACACACAGATACGCAGTATTTT. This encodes CASSLAASRSTHTDTQYF. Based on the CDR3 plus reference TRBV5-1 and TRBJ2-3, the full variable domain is KAGVTQTPRYLIKTRGQQVTLSCSPISGHRSVSWYQQTPGQGLQFLFEYFSETQRNKGNFPGRFSGRQFSNSRSEMNVSTLELGDSALYLCASSLAASRSTHTDTQYFGPGTRLTVL.

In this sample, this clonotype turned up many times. The CDR3 here is CASSFGQGGNYGYTF. For the CDR3, the DNA is TGTGCCAGCAGTTTCGGACAGGGAGGTAACTATGGCTACACCTTC. The chain employs TRBV12-3 or TRBV12-4 and TRBJ1-2, with 8 bases that match TRBD1. Unmatched junction bases numbered 4, after V lost 3 bases and J lost 1 base. CDR3 length equals 15 residues.

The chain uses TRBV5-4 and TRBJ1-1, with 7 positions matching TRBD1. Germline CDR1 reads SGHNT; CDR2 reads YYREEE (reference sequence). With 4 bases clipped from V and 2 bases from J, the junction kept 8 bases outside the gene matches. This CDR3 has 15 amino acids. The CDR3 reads CASSIPGTDNTEAFF. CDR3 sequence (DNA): TGTGCCAGCAGCATCCCCGGGACAGACAACACTGAAGCTTTCTTT.

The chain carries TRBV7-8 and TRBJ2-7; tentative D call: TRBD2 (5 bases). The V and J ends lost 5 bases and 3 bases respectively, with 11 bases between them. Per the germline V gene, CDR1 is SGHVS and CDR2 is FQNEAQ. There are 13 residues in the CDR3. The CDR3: CASSPGGGYEQYV. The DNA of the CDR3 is TGTGCCAGCAGCCCAGGTGGAGGCTACGAGCAGTACGTC.

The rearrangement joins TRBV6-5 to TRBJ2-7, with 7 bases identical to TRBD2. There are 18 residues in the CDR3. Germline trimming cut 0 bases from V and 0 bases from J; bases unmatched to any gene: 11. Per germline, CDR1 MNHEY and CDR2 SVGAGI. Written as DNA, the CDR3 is TGTGCCAGCAGTTACTCGAAAGGGAGAACTAGCGTCTCCTACGAGCAGTACTTC. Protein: CASSYSKGRTSVSYEQYF.

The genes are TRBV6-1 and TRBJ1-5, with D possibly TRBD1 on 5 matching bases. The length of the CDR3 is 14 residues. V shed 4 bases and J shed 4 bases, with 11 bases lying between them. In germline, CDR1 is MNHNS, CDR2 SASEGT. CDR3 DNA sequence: TGTGCCAGCAGTGGGGGGTTCTCTAATCAGCCCCAGCATTTT. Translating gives CASSGGFSNQPQHF.

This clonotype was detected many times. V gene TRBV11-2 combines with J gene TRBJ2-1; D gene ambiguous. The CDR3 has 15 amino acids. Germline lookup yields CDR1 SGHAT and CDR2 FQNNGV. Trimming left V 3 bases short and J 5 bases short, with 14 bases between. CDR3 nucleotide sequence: TGTGCCAGCAGCTTTTTGCGAGCTACCAACAATGAGCAGTTCTTC. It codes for CASSFLRATNNEQFF.

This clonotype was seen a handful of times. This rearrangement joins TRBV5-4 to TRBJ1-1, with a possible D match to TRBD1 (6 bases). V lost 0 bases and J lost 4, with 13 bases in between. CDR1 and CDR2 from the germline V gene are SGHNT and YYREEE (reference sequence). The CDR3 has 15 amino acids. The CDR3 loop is CASSLAKTGGTEAFF. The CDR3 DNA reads TGTGCCAGCAGCTTGGCCAAGACAGGAGGCACTGAAGCTTTCTTT.